These 31 T cell receptor beta chains came from one sample sequenced in a study of neurological immune-mediated disorders (dated by TCRdb to between 2018 and 2021). Receptor amplification or capture employed 5' RACE. Sequencer: Illumina HiSeq 2500. Using fastp at Q25 and MiXCR, TCRdb reprocessed the public reads and kept productive beta chains. Each CDR3 protein gets just one entry, which takes the most common genes and DNA from the rows behind it. Counted in this sample were 55,000 to 75,000 distinct CDR3 sequences; 5.2% of them appeared once. In total, the top ten clones hold approximately 3% of the sample. Sequencing input: PBMCs. These receptor sequences come from a woman in her twenties or thirties with multiple sclerosis.

This clonotype was counted at least ten times. This chain uses TRBV12-3 or TRBV12-4 with TRBJ2-1; 13 bases agree with TRBD2. V shed 7 bases and J 5 bases; nucleotides not matched to a gene: 5. The CDR3 length is 15 residues. The CDR3 DNA follows: TGTGCCAGCAACCTACTAGCGGGGGGGGACAATGAGCAGTTCTTC. It yields the protein CASNLLAGGDNEQFF.

This clonotype appeared many times. The V and J genes are TRBV20-1 and TRBJ2-7; the D gene is possibly TRBD2 (6 bases). This CDR3 has 13 residues. Trimming shortened V by 6 bases and J by 1 base, and 13 bases separated the two germline ends. Germline CDR1 reads DFQATT; CDR2 reads SNEGSKA (reference sequence). The CDR3, as DNA: TGCAGTGCGGACGAAGGGAGGTCCTACGAGCAGTACTTC. Translation gives CSADEGRSYEQYF.

This clonotype came up many times. The CDR3 is CASRRTSGYNEQFF. DNA of the CDR3: TGTGCCAGCCGCCGGACTAGCGGGTACAATGAGCAGTTCTTC. The rearrangement joins TRBV12-3 or TRBV12-4 to TRBJ2-1; the match to TRBD2 covers 11 bases. The CDR3 has 14 residues. Trimming removed 8 bases from V and 4 bases from J; junction bases left unmatched: 4.

This clonotype was detected ten times or more. The chain links TRBV5-1 to TRBJ1-6; no firm D call. The V gene lost 5 bases and the J gene lost 0 bases, with 12 bases spanning the gap. The CDR3 runs 16 residues. CDR1 is SGHRS and CDR2 is YFSETQ in the germline V gene. The CDR3 loop is CASRVDTSSYNSPLHF. DNA of the CDR3: TGCGCCAGCAGAGTAGACACGAGCTCCTATAATTCACCCCTCCACTTT.

Many counts were recorded for this clonotype. V usage is TRBV20-1 and J usage is TRBJ1-4; 7 bases line up with TRBD1. The V segment lost 5 bases and the J segment 8 bases; nucleotides outside the gene matches: 11. This CDR3 spans 14 amino acids. Germline V gives CDR1 DFQATT, CDR2 SNEGSKA (reference sequence). Here the CDR3 reads CSASSGTVVEKLFF. DNA for the CDR3: TGCAGTGCTTCATCGGGGACAGTGGTAGAAAAACTGTTTTTT.

The sample holds a few counts of this clonotype. This chain joins TRBV7-2 and TRBJ1-4, with D possibly matching TRBD1 (5 bases). Germline V gives CDR1 SGHTA, CDR2 FQGNSA. The germline V and J ends were trimmed by 5 bases and 5 bases, with 12 bases remaining between them. The CDR3 loop spans 14 amino acids. CDR3 bases: TGTGCCAGCAGCCGGGGTAAGGGGAATGAAAAACTGTTTTTT. It translates to CASSRGKGNEKLFF.

In this sample, this clonotype turned up many times. The V call is TRBV5-5, the J call TRBJ2-7; D possibly corresponds to TRBD1 (6 bases). Trimming stripped 2 bases from V and 5 bases from J, with 11 bases between. Germline V gene lookup returns CDR1 SGHKS and CDR2 YYEKEE (reference sequence). CDR3 length equals 13 residues. DNA of the CDR3: TGTGCCAGCAGCTTACCATCAGGGGACGAGCAGTACTTC. This codes for CASSLPSGDEQYF.

Details on this clonotype: A much larger clone lies a single base off, so this may be a read error. This chain links TRBV6-6 with TRBJ1-5; 8 nucleotides line up with TRBD1. Germline V gene lookup returns CDR1 MNHNY and CDR2 SVGAGI (reference sequence). The CDR3 totals 13 residues. The CDR3 sequence: CVSTDRARSTQHF. The CDR3 DNA reads as TGTGTCAGCACGGACAGGGCGCGATCAACCCAGCATTTT.

This clonotype came up many times. The V and J genes are TRBV28 and TRBJ2-3; 10 bases are shared with TRBD2. The V segment lost 11 bases and the J segment 4 bases; nucleotides outside the gene matches: 6. The CDR3 is made up of 13 amino acids. CDR1 and CDR2 (germline): MDHEN, SYDVKM. The DNA of the CDR3 is TGTGCCCTAAGCGGGGGGGCCCCAGATACGCAGTATTTT. Amino acids: CALSGGAPDTQYF.

This clonotype was counted many times. V and J are TRBV5-8 and TRBJ2-7, with 9 bases matching TRBD1. V was clipped by 5 bases and J by 3 bases; unmatched bases: 12. This CDR3 region has 16 residues. Germline V lookup: CDR1 SGHTS, CDR2 YDEGEE. In DNA form, the CDR3 reads TGTGCCAGCAGGGTGACAGGGGGTTATGGTGGCTACGAGCAGTACTTC. Protein sequence: CASRVTGGYGGYEQYF.

This rearrangement joins TRBV2 to TRBJ2-7; 9 nucleotides line up with TRBD2. V lost 7 bases and J lost 2; bases outside the gene matches: 6. The CDR3 totals 14 residues. Germline loops: CDR1 SNHLY, CDR2 FYNNEI. CDR3 sequence (DNA): TGTGCCAGCATTACAGCGGGGGGACCCTACGAGCAGTACTTC. This codes for CASITAGGPYEQYF.

At least ten counts were recorded for this clonotype. This sequence joins TRBV9 and TRBJ2-2; maybe TRBD2 (6 bases). CDR1 SGDLS and CDR2 YYNGEE come from the germline V gene. Between the trimmed V and J ends, which lost 2 bases and 5 bases, there was a span of 22 bases. The CDR3 contains 18 residues. The CDR3 protein is CASSVLAHWDRETGELFF. The CDR3 DNA sequence: TGTGCCAGCAGCGTTCTAGCCCATTGGGACCGGGAGACCGGGGAGCTGTTTTTT.

This clonotype has ten or more counts. This chain joins TRBV6-5 and TRBJ2-5, with 8 bases lining up with TRBD2. The CDR3 is 14 amino acids. CDR1 is MNHEY, CDR2 SVGAGI, per germline. V trimming: 8 bases; J trimming: 4 bases; junction bases outside the gene matches: 9. CDR3 loop: CASGPRGGRETQYF. In DNA form, the CDR3 reads TGTGCCAGCGGTCCCCGGGGGGGAAGAGAGACCCAGTACTTC.

V is TRBV6-5 and J is TRBJ2-2; D is uncertain. V gave up 5 bases and J gave up 4 bases, with 14 bases separating them. The CDR3 spans 15 residues. Germline-derived CDR1 and CDR2 are MNHEY and SVGAGI. The CDR3 loop is CASSRTILGTGELFF. The CDR3 DNA follows: TGTGCCAGCAGTCGGACCATCCTGGGCACCGGGGAGCTGTTTTTT.

The chain links TRBV5-1 to TRBJ2-5; TRBD1 aligns across 8 bases. Trimming removed 4 bases from V and 4 bases from J; junction bases left unmatched: 9. CDR1 and CDR2 from the germline V gene are SGHRS and YFSETQ. This CDR3 spans 15 amino acids. CDR3 nucleotides: TGCGCCAGCAGCCGGGACGGACAGGGCACAGAGACCCAGTACTTC. Its translation is CASSRDGQGTETQYF.

This clonotype appeared many times. V and J are TRBV5-6 and TRBJ2-3; D not certain. Trimming took off 1 base at V and 4 bases at J, with 4 bases between the two ends. CDR1 and CDR2 (germline): SGHDT, YYEEEE. The CDR3 extends over 12 amino acids. The CDR3 DNA follows: TGTGCCAGCAGCTTGATCTCAGATACGCAGTATTTT. This gives the protein CASSLISDTQYF.

This clonotype has a count of ten or more. This chain links TRBV6-6 with TRBJ2-7; weak D call: TRBD1 (6 bases). V dropped 0 bases and J dropped 6 bases, with 6 bases sitting between them. This CDR3 has 12 amino acids. The germline gives CDR1 MNHNY, CDR2 SVGAGI (reference sequence). Here the CDR3 DNA reads TGTGCCAGCAGTTACTCAGGGGGCGAGCAGTACTTC. This codes for CASSYSGGEQYF.

At least ten counts were recorded for this clonotype. V usage is TRBV5-1 and J usage is TRBJ1-1; D call uncertain. Looked up from germline, CDR1 is SGHRS and CDR2 is YFSETQ. The germline V and J ends were trimmed by 0 bases and 4 bases, with 10 bases remaining between them. CDR3 length equals 14 residues. CDR3 region: CASSLGVTATEAFF. Written as DNA, the CDR3 is TGCGCCAGCAGCTTGGGGGTTACAGCCACTGAAGCTTTCTTT.

This clonotype was observed at least ten times. The rearrangement uses TRBV12-3 or TRBV12-4 and TRBJ1-1; 7 nucleotides match TRBD1. This CDR3 comprises 15 residues. The V and J ends lost 5 bases and 1 base, in that order; junction bases with no gene match: 7. The CDR3 spells CASSPGQVGNTEAFF. The CDR3 DNA sequence: TGTGCCAGCAGTCCTGGACAGGTCGGGAACACTGAAGCTTTCTTT.

This clonotype is medium-sized. J is TRBJ2-2 and V is TRBV7-9; 8 bases match TRBD2. Unmatched junction bases numbered 11, after V lost 5 bases and J lost 6 bases. The V gene's germline CDR1 is SEHNR and CDR2 FQNEAQ (reference sequence). This CDR3 spans 16 amino acids. CDR3 nucleotide sequence: TGTGCCAGCAGCGCAGACGGCGGGAGGCCTTCCGGGGAGCTGTTTTTT. It yields the protein CASSADGGRPSGELFF.

Ten or more counts support this clonotype. This CDR3 reads CASSPADSRNQPQHF. For the CDR3, the DNA is TGCGCCAGCAGTCCTGCGGACAGTAGGAATCAGCCCCAGCATTTT. The rearrangement uses TRBV5-1 and TRBJ1-5; possible D gene TRBD1, 6 bases. The CDR3 has 15 residues. Germline V gene sequence: CDR1 SGHRS, CDR2 YFSETQ. Trimming left V 5 bases short and J 4 bases short, with 16 bases between.

This clonotype appeared many times. The chain employs TRBV27 and TRBJ2-2; D remains unclear. V lost 5 bases, J lost 4 bases, and 11 bases lay in between. The CDR3 extends over 14 amino acids. The germline V gene has CDR1 MNHEY and CDR2 SMNVEV (reference sequence). The CDR3 spells CASSLGSFTGELFF. The CDR3 DNA sequence: TGTGCCAGCAGTCTAGGGTCGTTCACCGGGGAGCTGTTTTTT.

This clonotype occurred many times. The chain uses TRBV6-6 and TRBJ1-5; D gene unclear. The CDR3 is 13 amino acids. Germline CDR1 MNHNY, CDR2 SVGAGI (reference sequence). V was clipped by 2 bases and J by 4 bases, with 6 bases between them. The CDR3: CASSYDGNQPQHF. CDR3 coding DNA: TGTGCCAGCAGTTACGACGGGAATCAGCCCCAGCATTTT.

This clonotype occurred a few times. This sequence joins TRBV5-1 and TRBJ2-3, with D possibly being TRBD1 or TRBD2 (6 bases each). The CDR3 has 16 residues. Looked up from germline, CDR1 is SGHRS and CDR2 is YFSETQ. Trimming left V 0 bases short and J 4 bases short, with 15 bases between. CDR3 residues: CASSLVPGAAPDTQYF. Written as DNA, the CDR3 is TGCGCCAGCAGCTTGGTGCCGGGGGCTGCTCCAGATACGCAGTATTTT.

This clonotype was observed a single time. Germline and junction disagree at one end, which may indicate a read error. The V and J genes are TRBV12-3 or TRBV12-4 and TRBJ1-5; unclear D gene. There are 14 residues in the CDR3. Written as DNA, the CDR3 is TGTGCCAGCACCCTGGGATTCGGCGATCAGCCCCAGAATTTT. Residues: CASTLGFGDQPQNF.

This clonotype was picked up a small number of times. A much larger clone lies a single base off, so this may be a read error. This chain joins TRBV20-1 and TRBJ2-3, with 8 nucleotides matching TRBD2. Trimming took 3 bases from V and 4 from J; bases not matched to a gene: 9. The CDR3 has 15 residues. Germline CDR1 and CDR2: DFQATT and SNEGSKA (reference sequence). CDR3 coding DNA: TGCAGTGCTAGCGGGGGGGTCATGCTGCCAGATACGCAGTATTTT. It encodes CSASGGVMLPDTQYF.

This clonotype was seen many times. The CDR3 DNA reads TGCAGTGCTAGAGAGAGGGAATTCCAGCCCCAGCATTTT. It encodes CSAREREFQPQHF. The chain carries TRBV20-1 and TRBJ1-5; D not certain. The CDR3 runs to 13 residues. Germline assignment: CDR1 DFQATT and CDR2 SNEGSKA (reference sequence). The V end was cut by 0 bases, the J end by 7 bases, with 10 bases between.

This sequence joins TRBV20-1 and TRBJ1-5; no clear D. CDR1 and CDR2 (germline): DFQATT, SNEGSKA (reference sequence). Trimming left V 3 bases short and J 0 bases short, with 15 bases between. There are 16 residues in the CDR3. The DNA of the CDR3 is TGCAGTGCTAGCGTCCCGTGGACGGATAGCAATCAGCCCCAGCATTTT. Translation gives CSASVPWTDSNQPQHF.

The sample holds many counts of this clonotype. This chain links TRBV5-1 with TRBJ2-3, with a tentative D call TRBD1 (5 bases). The CDR3 length is 16 residues. V was cut by 1 base and J by 0 bases, with 12 bases left in between. Germline assignment: CDR1 SGHRS and CDR2 YFSETQ. In DNA, the CDR3 is TGCGCCAGCAGCTTGTCAGGGCAAGCTAGCACAGATACGCAGTATTTT. It codes for CASSLSGQASTDTQYF.

At least ten counts were recorded for this clonotype. This sequence joins TRBV12-3 or TRBV12-4 and TRBJ1-5; a weak D match, TRBD1 (5 bases). This CDR3 spans 13 amino acids. Deletions cut 6 bases from V and 5 bases from J, with 11 bases between. The CDR3 DNA reads TGTGCCAGCAGCCAGGGTGGCCATCAGCCCCAGCATTTT. The encoded protein is CASSQGGHQPQHF.

J is TRBJ1-5 and V is TRBV20-1; D call uncertain. Per germline, CDR1 DFQATT and CDR2 SNEGSKA (reference sequence). With 5 bases removed from V and 0 bases from J, the gap between germline ends came to 8 bases. CDR3 length: 13 amino acids. CDR3 residues: CSAATDSNQPQHF. CDR3 DNA: TGCAGTGCTGCAACAGATAGCAATCAGCCCCAGCATTTT.